These 24 T cell receptor beta chains share one sample of origin, sequenced in a study of blood T cell repertoires in COVID-19. Produced via immunoSEQ multiplex PCR; TCRdb's table is partial and in-frame only. Seen here are 150,000 to 200,000 clones, approximately 80% observed once, and the top ten hold 1.5%. Sequencing was done on a sample of peripheral blood. Receptor source: a human donor in a cohort sampled during active COVID-19.

This sequence joins TRBV5-1 and TRBJ2-1, with TRBD2 identical over 12 bases. Trimming at V came to 0 bases and at J to 7 bases, leaving 5 bases not matched to a gene. This CDR3 has 16 amino acids. CDR1 is SGHRS and CDR2 is YFSETQ in the germline V gene. Written as DNA, the CDR3 is TGCGCCAGCAGCTTGGGACTAGCGGGAGATGGTAATGAGCAGTTCTTC. It specifies CASSLGLAGDGNEQFF.

In its sample, this clone was seen once. This chain uses TRBV29-1 with TRBJ1-2, with a weak D call TRBD1 (6 bases). Germline-derived CDR1 and CDR2 are SQVTM and ANQGSEA. The CDR3 spans 13 residues. V lost 0 bases and J lost 7, with 12 bases in between. CDR3 coding DNA: TGCAGCGTTGAAGAGATGAGGGGGGGTGGCTACACCTTC. This gives the protein CSVEEMRGGGYTF.

The chain joins TRBV6-6 to TRBJ2-6; 7 nucleotides match TRBD1. This CDR3 comprises 15 residues. Per germline, CDR1 MNHNY and CDR2 SVGAGI (reference sequence). Losses at the gene ends were 6 bases for V and 0 bases for J; bases not matched to a gene: 2. The CDR3 spells CASSRDSSGANVLTF. CDR3 in DNA: TGTGCCAGCAGCAGGGACAGCTCTGGGGCCAACGTCCTGACTTTC.

There are a few counts of this clone. The rearrangement links TRBV7-2 to TRBJ1-2; D unclear. The CDR3 runs 16 residues. Per germline, CDR1 SGHTA and CDR2 FQGNSA. V dropped 4 bases and J dropped 8 bases, with 23 bases sitting between them. The CDR3 reads CASSSPGRELFGGYTF. CDR3 DNA: TGTGCCAGCAGCTCCCCCGGGAGGGAACTCTTCGGGGGCTACACCTTC.

J is TRBJ2-5 and V is TRBV5-8, with TRBD1 as a possible D gene (6 bases). The CDR3 totals 14 residues. V was pared by 1 base and J by 4 bases, with 11 bases between. Germline CDR1 and CDR2: SGHTS and YDEGEE. CDR3 protein: CASSLPGEGETQYF. As DNA, the CDR3 is TGTGCCAGCAGCTTGCCAGGGGAAGGAGAGACCCAGTACTTC.

The chain combines TRBV6-5 with TRBJ2-3; D gene uncertain. From germline, CDR1 is MNHEY and CDR2 SVGAGI. This CDR3 has 14 residues. V shed 5 bases and J shed 2 bases, with 11 bases lying between them. This chain's CDR3 is CASSPNGFTDTQYF. The CDR3 nucleotides read TGTGCCAGCAGTCCCAACGGGTTCACAGATACGCAGTATTTT.

The chain links TRBV5-1 to TRBJ2-3, with 13 bases lining up with TRBD2. CDR1 is SGHRS, CDR2 YFSETQ, per germline. The V segment lost 4 bases and the J segment 7 bases; nucleotides outside the gene matches: 6. The CDR3 consists of 15 residues. CDR3 loop: CASSPMTSGRHTQYF. The CDR3, as DNA: TGCGCCAGCAGCCCGATGACTAGCGGGAGGCATACGCAGTATTTT.

This chain connects TRBV4-3 to TRBJ1-6, with TRBD1 matching over 7 bases. CDR3 size: 16 residues. Trimming cost V 0 bases and J 7 bases; bases outside gene matches: 6. The germline V gene has CDR1 LGHNA and CDR2 YSLEER. The CDR3 loop is CASSQDLGQLNSPLHF. Written as DNA, the CDR3 is TGCGCCAGCAGCCAAGATCTGGGACAGCTGAATTCACCCCTCCACTTT.

The V call is TRBV5-1, the J call TRBJ2-3; D unresolved. Trimming took 4 bases from V and 0 from J, leaving 9 bases between them. Germline CDR1 is SGHRS and CDR2 is YFSETQ. The CDR3 runs 14 residues. Written as DNA, the CDR3 is TGCGCCAGCAGCCCGGAGAGGAGCACAGATACGCAGTATTTT. This gives the protein CASSPERSTDTQYF.

In this sample, this clone turned up a few times. For the CDR3, the DNA is TGTGCCAGCAGTGCCCGACAGGGCGAAACAGATACGCAGTATTTT. This gives the protein CASSARQGETDTQYF. The gene calls are TRBV6-4 and TRBJ2-3, with 7 bases aligning to TRBD1. The CDR3 covers 15 residues. Germline CDR1 reads MRHNA; CDR2 reads SNTAGT. J was trimmed by 3 bases and V by 4 bases; bases with no gene match: 7.

The chain joins TRBV5-6 to TRBJ1-5; weak D call: TRBD1 (5 bases). The V gene lost 1 base and the J gene lost 6 bases, with 11 bases spanning the gap. Germline V CDR1 and CDR2: SGHDT, YYEEEE. This CDR3 has 14 residues. This CDR3 reads CASSLLGRTQPQHF. The CDR3 nucleotides read TGTGCCAGCAGCTTGCTGGGGCGGACTCAGCCCCAGCATTTT.

V and J are TRBV19 and TRBJ1-2, with 10 bases fitting TRBD1. V dropped 9 bases and J dropped 6; count of bases not matched to a gene: 4. CDR3 length equals 12 residues. Germline-derived CDR1 and CDR2 are LNHDA and SQIVND (reference sequence). CDR3 nucleotide sequence: TGTGCCAGCCAGACAGGGGGCGATGGCTACACCTTC. The encoded protein is CASQTGGDGYTF.

The chain recombines TRBV7-9 with TRBJ1-4; D is possibly TRBD1 (5 bases). The CDR3 runs 15 residues. Germline CDR1 reads SEHNR; CDR2 reads FQNEAQ (reference sequence). Trimming took off 6 bases at V and 5 bases at J, with 16 bases between the two ends. The CDR3 nucleotides are TGTGCCAGCAGAACCCTTTCTGGGGGGAATGAAAAACTGTTTTTT. Translated, it gives CASRTLSGGNEKLFF.

The J gene is TRBJ2-7, the V gene TRBV19, with no clear D. The CDR3 contains 11 residues. Trimming cost V 5 bases and J 3 bases, with 5 bases left between them. Per the germline V gene, CDR1 is LNHDA and CDR2 is SQIVND (reference sequence). The CDR3 here is CASSQNYEQYF. DNA of the CDR3: TGTGCCAGTAGTCAAAACTACGAGCAGTACTTC.

This clone turned up a few times. Different DNA sequences within this sample yield the same CDR3. The chain is built from TRBV4-2 and TRBJ2-7; TRBD1 aligns across 7 bases. V shed 0 bases, J shed 0 bases, and the junction held 5 bases outside the gene matches. Germline CDR1 and CDR2: LGHNA and YNFKEQ. The CDR3 runs to 16 residues. CDR3 nucleotide sequence: TGTGCCAGCAGCCAAGATCTGGGGGACAGCTCCTACGAGCAGTACTTC. This encodes CASSQDLGDSSYEQYF.

The chain recombines TRBV19 with TRBJ1-5, with unresolved D. The V gene lost 7 bases and the J gene lost 2 bases, with 9 bases spanning the gap. This CDR3 has 13 amino acids. The V gene's germline CDR1 is LNHDA and CDR2 SQIVND (reference sequence). CDR3 DNA: TGTGCCAGTACGCCGGAGGGCAATCAGCCCCAGCATTTT. This encodes CASTPEGNQPQHF.

The chain joins TRBV6-5 to TRBJ2-7; 9 nucleotides agree with TRBD1. Germline CDR1 MNHEY, CDR2 SVGAGI. The length of the CDR3 is 14 residues. With 1 base clipped from V and 2 bases from J, the junction kept 0 bases outside the gene matches. The CDR3 sequence is CASSYYRGPYEQYF. CDR3 coding DNA: TGTGCCAGCAGTTACTACAGGGGGCCCTACGAGCAGTACTTC.

The chain is built from TRBV7-6 and TRBJ2-4; 8 positions agree with TRBD2. Germline V lookup: CDR1 SGHVS, CDR2 FNYEAQ. The junction had 15 bases not matched to a gene; V was cut back by 5 bases and J by 0 bases. The CDR3 runs 19 residues. The CDR3 protein is CASSPSPGLGISAKNIQYF. Written as DNA, the CDR3 is TGTGCCAGCAGCCCGTCCCCGGGACTAGGGATTTCAGCCAAAAACATTCAGTACTTC.

This chain connects TRBV13 to TRBJ2-5, with TRBD2 identical over 15 bases. CDR3 length: 18 amino acids. Looked up from germline, CDR1 is PRHDT and CDR2 is FYEKMQ (reference sequence). With 2 bases clipped from V and 2 bases from J, the junction kept 6 bases outside the gene matches. CDR3 amino acids: CASSLRTSGRGLQETQYF. CDR3 sequence (DNA): TGTGCCAGCAGCTTAAGGACTAGCGGGAGGGGCCTTCAAGAGACCCAGTACTTC. Combining the CDR3 with reference TRBV13 and TRBJ2-5 gives the whole variable domain AAGVIQSPRHLIKEKRETATLKCYPIPRHDTVYWYQQGPGQDPQFLISFYEKMQSDKGSIPDRFSAQQFSDYHSELNMSSLELGDSALYFCASSLRTSGRGLQETQYFGPGTRLLVL.

The chain recombines TRBV11-1 with TRBJ1-1, with TRBD1 matching 9 bases. With 4 bases clipped from V and 0 bases from J, the junction kept 6 bases outside the gene matches. Germline V lookup: CDR1 SGHAT, CDR2 FQDESV (reference sequence). The CDR3 is 16 amino acids. CDR3 protein: CASSSGTGTLNTEAFF. The DNA of the CDR3 is TGTGCCAGCAGCTCCGGGACAGGGACCTTGAACACTGAAGCTTTCTTT.

This clone was picked up a small number of times. This sequence joins TRBV3-1 (or the pseudogene TRBV3-2) and TRBJ2-7; 7 bases line up with TRBD2. In germline, CDR1 is LGHDT, CDR2 YNNKEL (reference sequence). V dropped 3 bases and J dropped 6; count of bases not matched to a gene: 14. This CDR3 spans 16 amino acids. The CDR3 here is CASSQLMTREAGEQYF. In nucleotides, the CDR3 is TGTGCCAGCAGCCAGTTGATGACTCGGGAGGCCGGCGAGCAGTACTTC.

The chain has TRBV7-9 and TRBJ1-1, with D tentatively TRBD1 (5 bases). This CDR3 has 16 amino acids. CDR1 and CDR2 (germline): SEHNR, FQNEAQ (reference sequence). Trimming left V 0 bases short and J 1 base short, with 12 bases between. The CDR3 DNA is TGTGCCAGCAGCTTAGCGCGTCCGACAGCGAACACTGAAGCTTTCTTT. Encoded protein: CASSLARPTANTEAFF.

In DNA form, the CDR3 reads TGTGCCAGCAGCTCGGGACTAGCGGGGCAAGAGACCCAGTACTTC. Protein product: CASSSGLAGQETQYF. V gene TRBV25-1 combines with J gene TRBJ2-5; 13 bases match TRBD2. With V trimmed by 6 bases and J by 2 bases, 3 bases remained unmatched. The CDR3 is 15 amino acids. The germline V gene encodes CDR1 MGHDK and CDR2 SYGVNS.

The J gene is TRBJ2-7, the V gene TRBV9, with a weak D call TRBD2 (5 bases). CDR1 and CDR2 (germline): SGDLS, YYNGEE. The CDR3 covers 15 residues. The V gene lost 4 bases and the J gene lost 3 bases, with 17 bases spanning the gap. As DNA, the CDR3 is TGTGCCAGCAGCTTTAGCGAACTCGGGCACTACGAGCAGTACTTC. Residues: CASSFSELGHYEQYF.